Reported below is one T cell receptor beta chain. The data are from a study of blood T cells in healthy people across ages. The CDR3 totals 15 residues. J gave up 6 bases and V 6 bases, and 6 bases lay outside the gene matches. Germline V gene lookup returns CDR1 SNHLY and CDR2 FYNNEI. PCR was performed a second time for about 6 to 12 cycles using a sample-barcoded 5' primer and a J-beta primer mix. MiXCR, applied by TCRdb to the 5' RACE reads, yields one record per CDR3 protein. This sample has about 570,000 distinct CDR3 sequences, with 27% found just once. A further study also used this sample, focusing on T cells of mothers and their children.

Sequencing used blood. This chain links TRBV2 with TRBJ2-1; 12 nucleotides line up with TRBD2. The sequence came from a boy between 2 and 10 years old in good health. This chain's CDR3 is CASRKGTSGRNEQFF. The DNA of the CDR3 is TGTGCCAGCAGGAAGGGGACTAGCGGGCGCAATGAGCAGTTCTTC.